This T cell receptor (beta chain) was recorded in a study of long-term antiretroviral therapy in people with HIV. Overall study: There is a gap of about a decade between the earliest samples and the later 2015 immediate-ART recommendation.

Study observations and caveats: Clones that had undergone expansion before ART prevailed in the repertoire throughout all time points.

A word on this clone: What it binds is unknown.

The run of the v3.0 immunoSEQ assay was at survey level. Assay: immunoSEQ multiplex PCR; the TCRdb copy retains only in-frame clones and omits some. The repertoire holds about 34,000 clones, with about 93% as singletons. This clonotype was sampled from a woman between 45 and 65 years old with HIV. This specimen was unsorted PBMCs, taken 5 to 5.5 years after starting antiretroviral therapy.

The CDR3 here is CASNNGYNQPQHF. The CDR3 DNA reads as TGTGCCAGTAATAACGGTTACAATCAGCCCCAGCATTTT. The chain uses TRBV19 and TRBJ1-5; unclear D gene. Looked up from germline, CDR1 is LNHDA and CDR2 is SQIVND (reference sequence). CDR3 length: 13 amino acids. Trimming left V 7 bases short and J 3 bases short, with 10 bases between.